This TCR beta chain was sequenced during a study of blood T cell repertoires in COVID-19. The method was immunoSEQ multiplex PCR; TCRdb's version includes in-frame clones alone and lacks a portion of them. In the table there are about 160,000 clones, 90% of which are singletons. In germline, CDR1 is SEHNR, CDR2 FQNEAQ (reference sequence). The V gene end was trimmed by 6 bases and the J gene end by 4 bases; junction bases not matched to a gene: 10. This CDR3 contains 16 residues. The chain has TRBV7-9 and TRBJ2-3; 10 bases line up with TRBD2. The sequence was collected from a man aged 50-60 years with acute or convalescent COVID-19. Sequencing was performed on peripheral blood. This CDR3 reads CASSPFLAGEPDTQYF. Here the CDR3 DNA reads TGTGCCAGCAGTCCATTCCTAGCGGGAGAACCAGATACGCAGTATTTT.